What follows describes a single T cell receptor beta chain. After extraction with the RNeasy kit, roughly 0.45 to 1 ug of the RNA was reverse transcribed using random hexamers. TCRdb reprocessed the immunoSEQ multiplex PCR reads with MiXCR, giving one entry per CDR3 protein. Of under 250,000 distinct CDR3 sequences listed, about 95% are singletons. This sample was taken from a study of CD8 T cells in Susac syndrome. On the study more broadly: Each patient with Susac syndrome, at the time of blood draw, was therapy-naive, on corticosteroids, or on intravenous immunoglobulin alone.

Material for sequencing was CD4+ T cells from PBMCs. This clonotype was obtained from a human donor with Susac syndrome.

CDR3 DNA: TGCAGTGCAGATTACGCGGGGGGTGGAAGGAGTACAGATACGCAGTATTTT. This encodes CSADYAGGGRSTDTQYF. This chain joins TRBV20-1 and TRBJ2-3; 8 bases fit TRBD2. The V gene end was trimmed by 6 bases and the J gene end by 3 bases; junction bases not matched to a gene: 17. In germline, CDR1 is DFQATT, CDR2 SNEGSKA (reference sequence). This CDR3 has 17 residues.